This T cell receptor beta chain was identified in a study of T cell repertoires in cytomegalovirus infection. Turning to the study itself: Public TCR beta signature analysis indicated the presence of both CMV infection and matching HLA type.

Study-level findings and limits: HLA-C-restricted TCR beta clonotypes specific for CMV led the ex vivo response.

In the case of this clonotype: No antigen is known for it.

TCRdb passed the reads through MiXCR, listing each CDR3 protein once. The table has a few hundred thousand distinct CDR3 sequences, more than 25% seen once; the top ten hold less than 15%. The sample was PBMCs. The TCR comes from a human donor in good health (CMV status not recorded). Some clones in this sample may be carry-over from other donors' samples.

The CDR3 bases are TGTGCCAGCAGTTACTCGAAACTAGCGGGAGGGGGCCATGAGCAGTTCTTC. Its protein is CASSYSKLAGGGHEQFF. The V gene is TRBV6-6, the J gene TRBJ2-1, with TRBD2 identical over 13 bases. The trim removed 0 bases at V and 8 bases at J, leaving 7 bases unmatched. The CDR3 is 17 amino acids. Germline V lookup: CDR1 MNHNY, CDR2 SVGAGI (reference sequence).